A single sample is the source of the 21 T cell receptor beta chains below, sequenced in a study of blood T cell repertoires in COVID-19. The method was immunoSEQ multiplex PCR; TCRdb's version includes in-frame clones alone and lacks a portion of them. Found here are fewer than 90,000 clones, around 89% of them singletons; the top ten hold about 1.4%. Sequenced sample: peripheral blood. The receptors stem from a human donor in a cohort sampled during active COVID-19.

This chain uses TRBV2 with TRBJ2-5, with 9 bases aligning to TRBD1. The V and J ends lost 6 bases and 9 bases, in that order; junction bases with no gene match: 2. Germline CDR1 is SNHLY and CDR2 is FYNNEI. The CDR3 is made up of 11 amino acids. CDR3 bases: TGTGCCAGCAGGGACAGGGGTGCCCAGTACTTC. Protein: CASRDRGAQYF.

This chain uses TRBV5-6 with TRBJ2-7; 7 bases match TRBD2. This CDR3 contains 18 residues. Germline lookup yields CDR1 SGHDT and CDR2 YYEEEE. V trimming: 7 bases; J trimming: 0 bases; junction bases outside the gene matches: 19. This CDR3 is CASSTGGGPHNPSYEQYF. The CDR3 nucleotides are TGTGCCAGCTCCACGGGGGGAGGACCTCATAACCCCTCCTACGAGCAGTACTTC. Full variable domain (rest looked up from reference TRBV5-6 and TRBJ2-7): DAGVTQSPTHLIKTRGQQVTLRCSPKSGHDTVSWYQQALGQGPQFIFQYYEEEERQRGNFPDRFSGHQFPNYSSELNVNALLLGDSALYLCASSTGGGPHNPSYEQYFGPGTRLTVT.

This sequence joins TRBV5-1 and TRBJ1-1; TRBD1 matches 12 bases. CDR1 and CDR2 from the germline V gene are SGHRS and YFSETQ. The J segment lost 1 base and the V segment lost 4 bases, leaving 2 bases of the junction unmatched. This CDR3 contains 15 residues. In DNA form, the CDR3 reads TGCGCCAGCAGCCCGGGACAGGGGGCGAACACTGAAGCTTTCTTT. Translation gives CASSPGQGANTEAFF.

The gene calls are TRBV28 and TRBJ2-7, with 8 nucleotides matching TRBD1. This CDR3 region has 14 residues. Looked up from germline, CDR1 is MDHEN and CDR2 is SYDVKM. V shed 4 bases and J 2 bases; nucleotides not matched to a gene: 4. CDR3 in amino acids: CASSSGQVPYEQYF. CDR3 nucleotide sequence: TGTGCCAGCAGTTCGGGACAGGTTCCCTACGAGCAGTACTTC. Using reference TRBV28 and TRBJ2-7 for the parts outside the CDR3, the full variable domain is DVKVTQSSRYLVKRTGEKVFLECVQDMDHENMFWYRQDPGLGLRLIYFSYDVKMKEKGDIPEGYSVSREKKERFSLILESASTNQTSMYLCASSSGQVPYEQYFGPGTRLTVT.

V usage is TRBV5-4 and J usage is TRBJ2-7; weak D call: TRBD1 (5 bases). Germline V gives CDR1 SGHNT, CDR2 YYREEE (reference sequence). Deletions cut 4 bases from V and 4 bases from J, with 15 bases between. CDR3 length equals 14 residues. In nucleotides, the CDR3 is TGTGCCAGCAGCCATCAGGGAAGCGAATACGAGCAGTACGTC. It encodes CASSHQGSEYEQYV.

The chain recombines TRBV11-2 with TRBJ2-2; no firm D call. The CDR3 runs to 15 residues. In germline, CDR1 is SGHAT, CDR2 FQNNGV. V was clipped by 2 bases and J by 4 bases, with 11 bases between them. CDR3 coding DNA: TGTGCCAGCAGCTTAAGAGGAGTGACCACCGGGGAGCTGTTTTTT. Its protein is CASSLRGVTTGELFF.

The chain uses TRBV7-9 and TRBJ2-2, with 7 bases fitting TRBD1. This CDR3 is 16 amino acids long. Germline assignment: CDR1 SEHNR and CDR2 FQNEAQ (reference sequence). V lost 5 bases and J lost 3; bases outside the gene matches: 9. The CDR3 DNA is TGTGCCAGCAGCGTCAGGGGGTCGGTGGACACCGGGGAGCTGTTTTTT. Translating it yields CASSVRGSVDTGELFF.

This sequence joins TRBV5-1 and TRBJ2-1; 7 nucleotides agree with TRBD2. CDR1 is SGHRS and CDR2 is YFSETQ in the germline V gene. The CDR3 spans 16 residues. V trimming: 4 bases; J trimming: 1 base; junction bases outside the gene matches: 8. CDR3 loop: CASSQTGTTSYNEQFF. The CDR3 bases are TGCGCCAGCAGCCAGACGGGGACTACTTCCTACAATGAGCAGTTCTTC.

V usage is TRBV5-1 and J usage is TRBJ2-3; D gene uncertain. V lost 4 bases to trimming and J lost 2 bases, with 11 bases between them. The germline V gene encodes CDR1 SGHRS and CDR2 YFSETQ. The CDR3 length is 14 residues. Here the CDR3 DNA reads TGCGCCAGCAGCCTCTCGGTTCCCACAGATACGCAGTATTTT. Protein: CASSLSVPTDTQYF.

The sample holds one count of this clone. This rearrangement joins TRBV5-6 to TRBJ2-7, with D maybe TRBD1 (7 bases). Germline V lookup: CDR1 SGHDT, CDR2 YYEEEE. The V end was cut by 0 bases, the J end by 6 bases, with 10 bases between. The CDR3 has 13 residues. This CDR3 is CASSLAGGLEQYF. In DNA form, the CDR3 reads TGTGCCAGCAGCTTGGCAGGGGGACTCGAGCAGTACTTC.

J is TRBJ2-3 and V is TRBV3-1 (or the pseudogene TRBV3-2); 8 bases are shared with TRBD2. V was clipped by 5 bases and J by 4 bases; unmatched bases: 5. CDR3 size: 14 residues. The V gene's germline CDR1 is LGHDT and CDR2 YNNKEL (reference sequence). The CDR3 loop reads CASSSGSPPDTQYF. The CDR3 DNA reads TGTGCCAGCAGCAGCGGGAGCCCTCCAGATACGCAGTATTTT.

This chain connects TRBV10-1 to TRBJ1-2, with D maybe TRBD1 (5 bases). V was clipped by 5 bases and J by 7 bases, with 14 bases between them. CDR1 and CDR2 from the germline V gene are WNHNN and SYGVQD (reference sequence). The CDR3 covers 13 residues. The CDR3 is CASSSPRGGGYTF. Here the CDR3 DNA reads TGCGCCAGCAGTTCTCCCCGGGGGGGTGGCTACACCTTC.

V usage is TRBV19 and J usage is TRBJ1-3, with 7 bases lining up with TRBD1. The germline V gene has CDR1 LNHDA and CDR2 SQIVND (reference sequence). The CDR3 loop spans 14 amino acids. After removal of 6 bases from V and 2 bases from J, the junction contained 4 bases not matched to a gene. The CDR3 is CASRGQYAGNTIYF. The CDR3, as DNA: TGTGCCAGTAGGGGACAGTACGCTGGAAACACCATATATTTT.

The chain joins TRBV10-1 to TRBJ2-2; 9 nucleotides line up with TRBD2. The CDR3 length is 17 residues. J gave up 7 bases and V 0 bases, and 9 bases lay outside the gene matches. Germline CDR1 and CDR2: WNHNN and SYGVQD (reference sequence). The CDR3 sequence: CASSESMASGNLGELFF. The CDR3 nucleotides are TGCGCCAGCAGTGAGTCTATGGCTAGCGGGAACCTCGGGGAGCTGTTTTTT.

This sequence joins TRBV5-1 and TRBJ2-1; 8 bases map to TRBD2. V dropped 7 bases and J dropped 1; count of bases not matched to a gene: 7. This CDR3 spans 15 amino acids. Germline CDR1 SGHRS, CDR2 YFSETQ. CDR3 residues: CASARIAGSYNEQFF. CDR3 DNA: TGCGCCAGCGCCCGCATAGCGGGGTCCTACAATGAGCAGTTCTTC.

The chain recombines TRBV7-9 with TRBJ2-3; 7 bases agree with TRBD1. Trimming removed 4 bases from V and 1 base from J; junction bases left unmatched: 11. CDR1 is SEHNR and CDR2 is FQNEAQ in the germline V gene (reference sequence). The CDR3 consists of 17 residues. Here the CDR3 reads CASSSPWAQGGTDTQYF. The CDR3 coding sequence is TGTGCCAGCAGCTCCCCATGGGCGCAGGGGGGCACAGATACGCAGTATTTT.

The chain employs TRBV5-6 and TRBJ1-5; D remains unclear. CDR1 SGHDT and CDR2 YYEEEE come from the germline V gene. The CDR3 runs to 13 residues. V was clipped by 2 bases and J by 1 base, with 4 bases between them. The CDR3 sequence: CASSFGSNQPQHF. The CDR3 DNA sequence: TGTGCCAGCAGCTTCGGGAGCAATCAGCCCCAGCATTTT.

This rearrangement joins TRBV20-1 to TRBJ2-5; D is possibly TRBD1 (5 bases). Germline CDR1 reads DFQATT; CDR2 reads SNEGSKA (reference sequence). V lost 3 bases to trimming and J lost 4 bases, with 15 bases between them. There are 14 residues in the CDR3. The CDR3 DNA follows: TGCAGTGCTAGTACGTTGGACAATCCAGAGACCCAGTACTTC. This sequence encodes CSASTLDNPETQYF.

The rearrangement joins TRBV5-5 to TRBJ2-1; 7 bases line up with TRBD2. The CDR3 runs 14 residues. CDR1 and CDR2 (germline): SGHKS, YYEKEE (reference sequence). V gave up 3 bases and J gave up 2 bases; unmatched junction bases: 2. The CDR3 DNA sequence: TGTGCCAGCAGCTATGGACTAGCCTACAATGAGCAGTTCTTC. Its protein is CASSYGLAYNEQFF.

This chain connects TRBV2 to TRBJ1-3, with 12 bases fitting TRBD1. The trim removed 6 bases at V and 4 bases at J, leaving 7 bases unmatched. Germline V CDR1 and CDR2: SNHLY, FYNNEI. This CDR3 has 16 amino acids. CDR3 coding DNA: TGTGCCAGCAGCCCGGGACAGGGGGCGTCCGGAAACACCATATATTTT. Amino acids: CASSPGQGASGNTIYF.

The CDR3 loop is CASSLGGVSGELFF. The CDR3 nucleotides read TGTGCCAGCAGCCTTGGCGGGGTTTCCGGGGAGCTGTTTTTT. The V call is TRBV5-6, the J call TRBJ2-2; TRBD2 is a possible D gene (6 bases). The CDR3 runs to 14 residues. Trimming cost V 4 bases and J 6 bases, with 13 bases left between them. Germline assignment: CDR1 SGHDT and CDR2 YYEEEE.